This T cell receptor beta chain was sequenced for a study of blood T cell repertoires in COVID-19. Profiling relied on immunoSEQ multiplex PCR, and the TCRdb table lists in-frame clones only, not all of them. The data hold more than 95,000 clones, with around 86% observed a single time. The V gene's germline CDR1 is SGHTA and CDR2 FQGNSA. The CDR3 consists of 14 residues. With V trimmed by 6 bases and J by 4 bases, 5 bases remained unmatched. This TCR derives from a man aged 80 or over with active or convalescent COVID-19. This chain links TRBV7-2 with TRBJ1-5, with 8 bases aligning to TRBD1. The sequenced material came from peripheral blood. CDR3 DNA: TGTGCCAGCAGTCACAGACAGGGGAATCAGCCCCAGCATTTT. Residues: CASSHRQGNQPQHF. The entire variable domain, with the rest obtained from reference TRBV7-2 and TRBJ1-5, is as follows: GAGVSQSPSNKVTEKGKDVELRCDPISGHTALYWYRQSLGQGLEFLIYFQGNSAPDKSGLPSDRFSAERTGGSVSTLTIQRTQQEDSAVYLCASSHRQGNQPQHFGDGTRLSIL.